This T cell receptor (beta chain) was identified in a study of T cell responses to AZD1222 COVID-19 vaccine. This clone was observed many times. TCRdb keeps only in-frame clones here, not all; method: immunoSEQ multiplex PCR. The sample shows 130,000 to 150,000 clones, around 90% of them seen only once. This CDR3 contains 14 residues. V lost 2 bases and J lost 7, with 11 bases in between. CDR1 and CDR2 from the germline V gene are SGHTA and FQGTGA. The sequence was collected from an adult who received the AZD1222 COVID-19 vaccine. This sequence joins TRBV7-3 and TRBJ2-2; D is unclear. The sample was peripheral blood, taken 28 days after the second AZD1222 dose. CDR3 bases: TGTGCCAGCAGCTTACAAGGGATGGGCGGGGAGCTGTTTTTT. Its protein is CASSLQGMGGELFF.